In this sample, the clone carrying this T cell receptor beta chain turned up many times. For TCR beta, libraries came from iRepertoire HTBI primers and Arm-PCR of CDR3 regions. Per the authors' pipeline: Across the samples, identification revealed around 65 TRBV and around 14 TRBJ segments. MiXCR was run by TCRdb on the multiplex PCR reads, yielding one entry per CDR3 protein. TCRdb's processing, not the authors', yielded these V and J calls. Counted here are 620,000 or so distinct CDR3 sequences, roughly 15% occurring once; the ten biggest clones make up roughly 18%. Trimming cost V 2 bases and J 14 bases, with 13 bases left between them. This CDR3 has 12 amino acids. Looked up from germline, CDR1 is SNHLY and CDR2 is FYNNEI. Time point reported: newly diagnosed GD, antithyroid drugs for less than 3 months. Following extraction of RNA from PBMCs, that RNA was used to make the TCR library. This specimen belongs to a study of regulatory T cells in long-lasting Graves disease.

The data were also submitted as part of a second study, on T cells in Graves' hyperthyroidism and ophthalmopathy.

This sample comprised peripheral blood mononuclear cells (PBMCs), obtained at new diagnosis, from a patient treated with antithyroid drugs. This chain links TRBV2 with TRBJ2-1; TRBD1 might be the D (6 bases). The TCR originated in a woman in her thirties with Graves disease. The CDR3 nucleotides are TGTGCCAGCAGTGAATTGGGGGCTTGGAAGTTCTTC. Residues: CASSELGAWKFF. The full variable domain, completed using reference TRBV2 and TRBJ2-1, is EPEVTQTPSHQVTQMGQEVILRCVPISNHLYFYWYRQILGQKVEFLVSFYNNEISEKSEIFDDQFSVERPDGSNFTLKIRSTKLEDSAMYFCASSELGAWKFFGPGTRLTVL.